Included here is one TCR beta chain sequence, with context. The source of the sample is a study of CD4+ T cells in melanoma. CDR3 length equals 15 residues. CDR1 is MNHEY, CDR2 SMNVEV, per germline (reference sequence). With 2 bases removed from V and 1 base from J, the gap between germline ends came to 10 bases. TCRdb's copy holds only in-frame clones and misses some; the assay was immunoSEQ multiplex PCR. The sample comprises some 150,000 clones, about nine tenths of which are singletons, and more than 1.5% rests with the top ten. J is TRBJ2-3 and V is TRBV27, with D unclear. This TCR was recovered from a human donor with melanoma. DNA of the CDR3: TGTGCCAGCAGTTTAGGGCCTCGGCGCACAGATACGCAGTATTTT. Translation gives CASSLGPRRTDTQYF.